The 5 T cell receptor beta chains below all came from one sample that was sequenced in a study of graft-versus-host responses after intestinal transplantation. No antigen has been assigned to these receptors. The assay was immunoSEQ multiplex PCR, and TCRdb's table has in-frame clones only and misses some. The data show about 47,000 clones, 85% to 95% seen once. Sequences were derived from unstimulated CD8+ T cells sorted from spleen or lymph node cells, sampled before transplant. All receptors come from a human donor who was the organ donor for an intestinal transplant.

The V call is TRBV11-2, the J call TRBJ1-2; D remains unclear. V was pared by 1 base and J by 2 bases, with 14 bases between. Germline values: CDR1 SGHAT, CDR2 FQNNGV. This CDR3 is 16 amino acids long. CDR3 nucleotide sequence: TGTGCCAGCAGCTTAGGGGCTCGGGGATTGAACTATGGCTACACCTTC. Translated, it gives CASSLGARGLNYGYTF.

This clone has a single count. J is TRBJ1-2 and V is TRBV6-1; no clear D gene. CDR1 and CDR2 (germline): MNHNS, SASEGT. V lost 3 bases and J 12 bases, leaving 17 bases between the germline ends. The CDR3 covers 13 residues. The CDR3 region is CASSDRGPGSDTF. The CDR3 DNA reads as TGTGCCAGCAGTGACCGAGGCCCGGGCTCGGACACCTTC.

This CDR3 reads CASSSLQGTFGGYTF. In DNA, the CDR3 is TGTGCCAGCAGTTCCCTCCAGGGAACCTTCGGGGGCTACACCTTC. This rearrangement joins TRBV28 to TRBJ1-2; tentatively, D is TRBD1 (5 bases). Deletions cut 4 bases from V and 8 bases from J, with 20 bases between. Germline loops: CDR1 MDHEN, CDR2 SYDVKM. The CDR3 loop spans 15 amino acids.

V gene TRBV11-2 combines with J gene TRBJ1-1, with D maybe TRBD1 (6 bases). The CDR3 has 16 residues. Germline CDR1 is SGHAT and CDR2 is FQNNGV. V was pared by 5 bases and J by 0 bases, with 16 bases between. The CDR3, as DNA: TGTGCCAGCAGCCTCGATTTGGAGGGGGTGAACACTGAAGCTTTCTTT. Residues: CASSLDLEGVNTEAFF. The whole variable domain, filled in from reference TRBV11-2 and TRBJ1-1, reads EAGVAQSPRYKIIEKRQSVAFWCNPISGHATLYWYQQILGQGPKLLIQFQNNGVVDDSQLPKDRFSAERLKGVDSTLKIQPAKLEDSAVYLCASSLDLEGVNTEAFFGQGTRLTVV.

The rearrangement joins TRBV6-1 to TRBJ1-2, with D unresolved. CDR3 length equals 14 residues. Deletions cut 0 bases from V and 1 base from J, with 6 bases between. CDR1 and CDR2 from the germline V gene are MNHNS and SASEGT. Written as DNA, the CDR3 is TGTGCCAGCAGTGAAGCGAATGTTAACTATGGCTACACCTTC. The encoded protein is CASSEANVNYGYTF.